These T cell receptor beta chains were read from a single sample in a study of T cell responses to AZD1222 COVID-19 vaccine. The protocol was immunoSEQ multiplex PCR, while the TCRdb copy is restricted to in-frame clones and leaves out a portion. The sample consists of about 140,000 clones, more than 80% of them appearing once. Material: peripheral blood, obtained on day 0 of AZD1222 vaccination. The receptors were sampled from an adult in good health. Each CDR3 is given with its conserved first and last residue. D genes are given only for firm matches. Expanded clones get a size class; other rows say once, few or many, or leave the size out.

D gene: NA
J gene: TRBJ1-2
V gene: TRBV6-1
clone size: NA
CDR3 DNA: TGTGCCAGCAGTGAAATTCACGTAGGCGGCAACTATGGCTACACCTTC
CDR3 protein: CASSEIHVGGNYGYTF

D gene: NA
J gene: TRBJ2-1
V gene: TRBV5-1
clone size: NA
CDR3 DNA: TGCGCCAGCAGCTTTAATGGGAATGAGCAGTTCTTC
CDR3 protein: CASSFNGNEQFF

D gene: NA
J gene: TRBJ1-6
V gene: TRBV27
clone size: few
CDR3 DNA: TGTGCCAGCAGTTTGTCTCAGGGAAATTCACCCCTCCACTTT
CDR3 protein: CASSLSQGNSPLHF

D gene: NA
J gene: TRBJ1-2
V gene: TRBV3-1/TRBV3-2
clone size: NA
CDR3 DNA: TGTGCCAGCAGCCAAGATGGGGGGAATGGCTACACCTTC
CDR3 protein: CASSQDGGNGYTF

D gene: NA
J gene: TRBJ2-2
V gene: TRBV24-1
clone size: NA
CDR3 DNA: TGTGCCACCAGTGAAAAGAGAGGGGAGCTGTTTTTT
CDR3 protein: CATSEKRGELFF

D gene: TRBD1
J gene: TRBJ2-4
V gene: TRBV28
clone size: NA
CDR3 DNA: TGTGCCAGCAGTAAACAGGGGCTAGCCAAAAACATTCAGTACTTC
CDR3 protein: CASSKQGLAKNIQYF

D gene: NA
J gene: TRBJ2-7
V gene: TRBV5-1
clone size: NA
CDR3 DNA: TGCGCCAGCAGCTCGGGGGGACACTACGAGCAGTACTTC
CDR3 protein: CASSSGGHYEQYF

D gene: TRBD1
J gene: TRBJ1-1
V gene: TRBV3-1/TRBV3-2
clone size: NA
CDR3 DNA: TGTGCCAGCAGCCAGCTGCCACAGGGGGACACTGAAGCTTTCTTT
CDR3 protein: CASSQLPQGDTEAFF

D gene: TRBD2
J gene: TRBJ2-7
V gene: TRBV7-9
clone size: NA
CDR3 DNA: TGTGCCAGCAGCTCTTCTAGCGGGAGGCCCGGTTCGACCTCCTACGAGCAGTACTTC
CDR3 protein: CASSSSSGRPGSTSYEQYF

D gene: NA
J gene: TRBJ2-1
V gene: TRBV11-2
clone size: NA
CDR3 DNA: TGTGCCAGCAGCTTAGACAGGGGGGATGAGCAGTTCTTC
CDR3 protein: CASSLDRGDEQFF

D gene: TRBD1
J gene: TRBJ1-5
V gene: TRBV2
clone size: NA
CDR3 DNA: TGTGCCAGCAGTCTGACAGGGTTCGAGAATCAGCCCCAGCATTTT
CDR3 protein: CASSLTGFENQPQHF

D gene: TRBD1
J gene: TRBJ2-2
V gene: TRBV7-3
clone size: NA
CDR3 DNA: TGTGCCAGCAGCTCCTACAGGGGATCAACCGGGGACACCGGGGAGCTGTTTTTT
CDR3 protein: CASSSYRGSTGDTGELFF

D gene: NA
J gene: TRBJ2-1
V gene: TRBV6-5
clone size: NA
CDR3 DNA: TGTGCCAGCAGTTACTCGCTCGAAGCCGATGAGCAGTTCTTC
CDR3 protein: CASSYSLEADEQFF

D gene: NA
J gene: TRBJ2-2
V gene: TRBV6-4
clone size: NA
CDR3 DNA: TGTGCCAGCTCTAGCAGCGCGAACACCGGGGAGCTGTTTTTT
CDR3 protein: CASSSSANTGELFF

D gene: TRBD2
J gene: TRBJ2-5
V gene: TRBV7-9
clone size: NA
CDR3 DNA: TGTGCCAGCAGCTCCCGGGGTCTAGCGGGGGGAAAAGAGACCCAGTACTTC
CDR3 protein: CASSSRGLAGGKETQYF

D gene: TRBD1
J gene: TRBJ1-3
V gene: TRBV24-1
clone size: NA
CDR3 DNA: TGTGCCACCAGTGAGACTACAGGGGACTTTGGAAACACCATATATTTT
CDR3 protein: CATSETTGDFGNTIYF

D gene: NA
J gene: TRBJ1-2
V gene: TRBV30
clone size: NA
CDR3 DNA: TGTGCCTGGAGTTCCACTTCCGGGATCCACTATGGCTACACCTTC
CDR3 protein: CAWSSTSGIHYGYTF

D gene: NA
J gene: TRBJ1-5
V gene: TRBV4-1
clone size: NA
CDR3 DNA: TGCGCCAGCAGCCAGGGCAGGGCGGTAAGTAGCAATCAGCCCCAGCATTTT
CDR3 protein: CASSQGRAVSSNQPQHF

D gene: TRBD1
J gene: TRBJ1-4
V gene: TRBV2
clone size: NA
CDR3 DNA: TGTGCCAGCAGTGGTGGACAGGCAACTAATGAAAAACTGTTTTTT
CDR3 protein: CASSGGQATNEKLFF

D gene: NA
J gene: TRBJ2-7
V gene: TRBV3-1/TRBV3-2
clone size: once
CDR3 DNA: TGTGCCAGCAGCCAAGACGCCTACGAGCAGTACTTC
CDR3 protein: CASSQDAYEQYF

D gene: NA
J gene: TRBJ2-1
V gene: TRBV5-1
clone size: NA
CDR3 DNA: TGCGCCAGCAGCTTGGAGGAGAATGAGCAGTTCTTC
CDR3 protein: CASSLEENEQFF

D gene: TRBD2
J gene: TRBJ2-2
V gene: TRBV11-2
clone size: NA
CDR3 DNA: TGTGCCAGCAGCTTAGATATGACGGGAGGGCGGGAGCTGTTTTTT
CDR3 protein: CASSLDMTGGRELFF

D gene: NA
J gene: TRBJ2-2
V gene: TRBV6-5
clone size: NA
CDR3 DNA: TGTGCCAGCAGTTCCGGGGGGAACACCGGGGAGCTGTTTTTT
CDR3 protein: CASSSGGNTGELFF

D gene: NA
J gene: TRBJ2-1
V gene: TRBV27
clone size: NA
CDR3 DNA: TGTGCCAGCAGTTTATCTGGCGGGGGACAGGCCTACAATGAGCAGTTCTTC
CDR3 protein: CASSLSGGGQAYNEQFF

D gene: NA
J gene: TRBJ1-5
V gene: TRBV28
clone size: NA
CDR3 DNA: TGTGCCAGCAGTTCACAGGGTAAGGGGCAGCCCCAGCATTTT
CDR3 protein: CASSSQGKGQPQHF

D gene: NA
J gene: TRBJ2-1
V gene: TRBV7-5
clone size: NA
CDR3 DNA: TGTGTCAGAAGCTCCCGGCATTGCGGGGGTTACAATGAGCAGTTCTTC
CDR3 protein: CVRSSRHCGGYNEQFF

D gene: TRBD1
J gene: TRBJ2-1
V gene: TRBV5-6
clone size: once
CDR3 DNA: TGTGCCAGCAGCTTGACTAGGTCACAGGGGGTCATTAATGAGCAGTTCTTC
CDR3 protein: CASSLTRSQGVINEQFF

D gene: NA
J gene: TRBJ1-3
V gene: TRBV7-6
clone size: NA
CDR3 DNA: TGTGCCAGCAGCTTCTCGGGAAGGACCTCTGGAAACACCATATATTTT
CDR3 protein: CASSFSGRTSGNTIYF

D gene: NA
J gene: TRBJ2-2
V gene: TRBV12-3/TRBV12-4
clone size: NA
CDR3 DNA: TGTGCCAGCTTAGGACAACTCACCGGGGAGCTGTTTTTT
CDR3 protein: CASLGQLTGELFF

D gene: NA
J gene: TRBJ2-6
V gene: TRBV6-1
clone size: NA
CDR3 DNA: TGTGCCAGCAGTGACGTCAGCCTCTCTGGGGCCAACGTCCTGACTTTC
CDR3 protein: CASSDVSLSGANVLTF

D gene: NA
J gene: TRBJ1-2
V gene: TRBV15
clone size: NA
CDR3 DNA: TGTGCCACCAGCAGAGGCGGCCCAAACTATGGCTACACCTTC
CDR3 protein: CATSRGGPNYGYTF

D gene: TRBD2
J gene: TRBJ2-7
V gene: TRBV24-1
clone size: NA
CDR3 DNA: TGTGCCACCAGTGATTTGGGTGGTTCGGGACTAGCGGGGCTCTTTTCCGAGCAGTACTTC
CDR3 protein: CATSDLGGSGLAGLFSEQYF

D gene: NA
J gene: TRBJ2-3
V gene: TRBV10-3
clone size: NA
CDR3 DNA: TGTGCCATCAGTGATTACGGACAAGAAAGCACAGATACGCAGTATTTT
CDR3 protein: CAISDYGQESTDTQYF